One and the same sample provided the 25 T cell receptor beta chains below, sequenced in a study of T cells after yellow fever vaccination. MiXCR, run by TCRdb on the 5' RACE reads, gives a single entry per CDR3 protein. The top ten clones hold around 3.3% of a sample with a few hundred thousand distinct CDR3 sequences, less than 9.5% of them seen once. The sequenced sample was CD4+ T cells sorted from PBMCs, obtained 5 days after the yellow fever booster vaccination. The receptors here all came from a young man who received the YFV17D yellow fever vaccine.

The V gene is TRBV7-9, the J gene TRBJ1-2; TRBD1 might be the D (5 bases). There are 14 residues in the CDR3. From germline, CDR1 is SEHNR and CDR2 FQNEAQ (reference sequence). V was clipped by 5 bases and J by 7 bases, with 17 bases between them. The CDR3 loop reads CASSPTGTSGGYTF. In DNA form, the CDR3 reads TGTGCCAGCAGCCCGACCGGGACGTCGGGTGGCTACACCTTC. The entire variable domain, with the rest obtained from reference TRBV7-9 and TRBJ1-2, is as follows: DTGVSQNPRHKITKRGQNVTFRCDPISEHNRLYWYRQTLGQGPEFLTYFQNEAQLEKSRLLSDRFSAERPKGSFSTLEIQRTEQGDSAMYLCASSPTGTSGGYTFGSGTRLTVV.

This clonotype was found a few times. This chain links TRBV24-1 with TRBJ2-7; TRBD1 might be the D (6 bases). V was trimmed by 2 bases and J by 0 bases, leaving 7 bases between them. This CDR3 is built from 14 residues. Germline CDR1 and CDR2: KGHDR and SFDVKD. CDR3 sequence (DNA): TGTGCCACCAGTGATTGGGACAACTCCTACGAGCAGTACTTC. Its protein product is CATSDWDNSYEQYF.

This clonotype was recorded a few times. V gene TRBV11-2 combines with J gene TRBJ2-2; 10 nucleotides match TRBD2. The CDR3 length is 16 residues. The V and J ends lost 5 bases and 3 bases, in that order; junction bases with no gene match: 6. Germline V gene sequence: CDR1 SGHAT, CDR2 FQNNGV. CDR3 sequence reads: CASSQRGGLDTGELFF. CDR3 coding DNA: TGTGCCAGCAGCCAGCGGGGGGGCCTCGACACCGGGGAGCTGTTTTTT.

This clonotype turned up a few times. This rearrangement joins TRBV7-2 to TRBJ2-7; D tentatively fits TRBD1 or TRBD2 (5 bases each). The CDR3 contains 15 residues. CDR1 and CDR2 (germline): SGHTA, FQGNSA. Deletions cut 6 bases from V and 0 bases from J, with 15 bases between. This chain's CDR3 is CASRPPGRSSYEQYF. The CDR3 DNA sequence: TGTGCCAGCAGGCCCCCGGGACGGAGCTCCTACGAGCAGTACTTC. Full variable domain (remainder filled in from reference TRBV7-2 and TRBJ2-7): GAGVSQSPSNKVTEKGKDVELRCDPISGHTALYWYRQSLGQGLEFLIYFQGNSAPDKSGLPSDRFSAERTGGSVSTLTIQRTQQEDSAVYLCASRPPGRSSYEQYFGPGTRLTVT.

Only a few counts were recorded for this clonotype. The chain has TRBV7-9 and TRBJ1-4, with D uncertain. The germline gives CDR1 SEHNR, CDR2 FQNEAQ (reference sequence). The V and J ends lost 4 bases and 3 bases respectively, with 6 bases between them. The CDR3 length is 13 residues. As DNA, the CDR3 is TGTGCCAGCAGCTCCAGTTCTAATGAAAAACTGTTTTTT. Translating gives CASSSSSNEKLFF.

The chain carries TRBV5-3 and TRBJ2-1; a weak D match, TRBD1 (7 bases). TRBV5-3 is assigned to the ORF class and has an uncertain function. V was pared by 4 bases and J by 8 bases, with 13 bases between. The CDR3 is made up of 13 amino acids. The CDR3 protein is CARSPGGPHEQFF. The DNA of the CDR3 is TGTGCCAGAAGCCCAGGGGGGCCCCATGAGCAGTTCTTC.

The table lists this clonotype with a few counts. The chain has TRBV12-3 or TRBV12-4 and TRBJ2-2; tentatively, D is TRBD1 or TRBD2 (6 bases each). The CDR3 spans 17 residues. V was cut by 2 bases and J by 6 bases, with 19 bases left in between. This chain's CDR3 is CASSLIGGAGRPGELFF. The CDR3, as DNA: TGTGCCAGCAGTTTAATCGGGGGCGCGGGTCGTCCCGGGGAGCTGTTTTTT.

This clonotype was seen a few times. The chain combines TRBV21-1 with TRBJ2-5; the D segment call TRBD1 is taken from the table without a DNA check. TRBV21-1 is annotated as a pseudogene. There are 18 residues in the CDR3. This chain's CDR3 is CASSNEGGETLVLETQYF. CDR3 DNA: TGTGCCAGCAGCAACGAAGGGGGGGAGACTCTTGTTCTAGAGACCCAGTACTTC.

A few counts support this clonotype. The J gene is TRBJ1-2, the V gene TRBV5-1; TRBD1 is a possible D gene (6 bases). The CDR3 sequence is 13 residues long. The germline CDR1 and CDR2 sequences are SGHRS and YFSETQ. V was clipped by 3 bases and J by 2 bases, with 8 bases between them. The chain's CDR3 is CASSWDKNYGYTF. The CDR3 DNA reads as TGCGCCAGCAGCTGGGACAAAAACTATGGCTACACCTTC.

This chain links TRBV20-1 with TRBJ1-1; 8 positions agree with TRBD1. With 6 bases clipped from V and 0 bases from J, the junction kept 0 bases outside the gene matches. This CDR3 has 12 amino acids. Germline assignment: CDR1 DFQATT and CDR2 SNEGSKA (reference sequence). The chain's CDR3 is CSAGQVNTEAFF. CDR3 coding DNA: TGCAGTGCGGGACAGGTGAACACTGAAGCTTTCTTT.

This clonotype was seen a few times. This chain connects TRBV29-1 to TRBJ1-2; 9 bases match TRBD1. V dropped 8 bases and J dropped 8; count of bases not matched to a gene: 9. This CDR3 region has 12 residues. CDR1 and CDR2 from the germline V gene are SQVTM and ANQGSEA. The CDR3 region is CSIGTGSVGYTF. CDR3 nucleotides: TGCAGCATTGGGACAGGGAGTGTGGGCTACACCTTC.

In its sample, this clonotype was seen a few times. CDR3: CASSPGQVSDTQYF. The CDR3 DNA follows: TGCGCCAGCAGCCCAGGACAGGTTTCAGATACGCAGTATTTT. The V call is TRBV5-1, the J call TRBJ2-3; 7 positions match TRBD1. The V segment lost 4 bases and the J segment 4 bases; nucleotides outside the gene matches: 6. This CDR3 region has 14 residues. Per the germline V gene, CDR1 is SGHRS and CDR2 is YFSETQ.

The chain is built from TRBV4-2 and TRBJ2-1, with D possibly being TRBD1 (5 bases). Germline CDR1 and CDR2: LGHNA and YNFKEQ. The CDR3 totals 15 residues. Trimming pared 3 bases from V and 6 bases from J, leaving 15 bases between. This CDR3 is CASSQNLGVSNEQFF. DNA for the CDR3: TGTGCCAGCAGCCAGAACCTAGGGGTCTCCAATGAGCAGTTCTTC.

The chain is built from TRBV7-2 and TRBJ2-7; no reliable D call. The CDR3 is made up of 15 amino acids. The V end was cut by 1 base, the J end by 2 bases, with 12 bases between. Germline CDR1 reads SGHTA; CDR2 reads FQGNSA. CDR3: CASSLVAGSPYEQYV. The CDR3 DNA follows: TGTGCCAGCAGCTTAGTTGCAGGTTCCCCCTACGAGCAGTACGTC.

The chain has TRBV25-1 and TRBJ1-3, with TRBD1 as a possible D gene (5 bases). The V end was cut by 2 bases, the J end by 6 bases, with 11 bases between. This CDR3 contains 14 residues. Looked up from germline, CDR1 is MGHDK and CDR2 is SYGVNS. The CDR3 loop reads CASSEAGRPNTIYF. CDR3 in DNA: TGTGCCAGCAGTGAAGCGGGGCGGCCAAACACCATATATTTT.

The rearrangement uses TRBV5-1 and TRBJ2-2; D is possibly TRBD2 (7 bases). The CDR3 runs 16 residues. V shed 3 bases and J shed 0 bases, with 12 bases lying between them. Per the germline V gene, CDR1 is SGHRS and CDR2 is YFSETQ. Here the CDR3 reads CASSSRGAPNTGELFF. The CDR3 DNA sequence: TGCGCCAGCAGCTCCCGGGGGGCGCCGAACACCGGGGAGCTGTTTTTT.

The chain is built from TRBV5-1 and TRBJ2-5; D call uncertain. Germline CDR1 is SGHRS and CDR2 is YFSETQ. The CDR3 contains 13 residues. V was trimmed by 0 bases and J by 6 bases, leaving 9 bases between them. CDR3 in amino acids: CASSLAGVKTQYF. DNA for the CDR3: TGCGCCAGCAGCTTGGCGGGCGTGAAGACCCAGTACTTC.

This clonotype was seen a handful of times. This CDR3 reads CASSSGTAENQPQHF. CDR3 nucleotide sequence: TGCGCCAGCAGTTCCGGGACGGCGGAGAATCAGCCCCAGCATTTT. The chain carries TRBV5-1 and TRBJ1-5; a weak D match, TRBD1 (5 bases). The CDR3 is 15 amino acids. The germline CDR1 and CDR2 sequences are SGHRS and YFSETQ. The ends were cut back, 5 bases at V and 4 bases at J, with 16 bases in the middle.

This clonotype was detected only a few times. The V call is TRBV4-3, the J call TRBJ1-2; tentatively, D is TRBD1 (5 bases). Trimming cost V 3 bases and J 4 bases, with 12 bases left between them. Per the germline V gene, CDR1 is LGHNA and CDR2 is YSLEER. The CDR3 is 14 residues long. The CDR3 here is CASSHGRQSYGYTF. For the CDR3, the DNA is TGCGCCAGCAGCCACGGAAGACAGTCCTATGGCTACACCTTC.

This clonotype was found a few times. CDR3: CASSFLDSIQETQYF. CDR3 nucleotides: TGTGCCAGCAGCTTCTTGGACTCTATCCAAGAGACCCAGTACTTC. The chain uses TRBV7-9 and TRBJ2-5, with D possibly being TRBD2 (5 bases). The CDR3 spans 15 residues. From germline, CDR1 is SEHNR and CDR2 FQNEAQ (reference sequence). Trimming took 3 bases from V and 1 from J, leaving 12 bases between them.

This sequence joins TRBV6-1 and TRBJ1-5, with D maybe TRBD1 (6 bases). There are 13 residues in the CDR3. The V gene's germline CDR1 is MNHNS and CDR2 SASEGT. The V end was cut by 4 bases, the J end by 7 bases, with 11 bases between. This CDR3 reads CASSVAGVQPQHF. The CDR3 bases are TGTGCCAGCAGTGTCGCAGGGGTCCAGCCCCAGCATTTT.

This clonotype was observed many times. The chain combines TRBV6-5 with TRBJ1-1; D is ambiguous. This CDR3 is built from 14 residues. Germline V gives CDR1 MNHEY, CDR2 SVGAGI. Trimming left V 4 bases short and J 1 base short, with 10 bases between. In DNA, the CDR3 is TGTGCCAGCAGTTCCAACCGTAGGAACACTGAAGCTTTCTTT. This gives the protein CASSSNRRNTEAFF.

This clonotype was observed a few times. The CDR3 is CSARLPARRGRSYNEQFF. The CDR3 DNA follows: TGCAGTGCTAGACTACCCGCCCGGCGGGGTCGATCCTACAATGAGCAGTTCTTC. The chain joins TRBV20-1 to TRBJ2-1, with a weak D call TRBD2 (6 bases). Per germline, CDR1 DFQATT and CDR2 SNEGSKA (reference sequence). The CDR3 consists of 18 residues. Trimming shortened V by 2 bases and J by 1 base, and 21 bases separated the two germline ends.

The chain employs TRBV30 and TRBJ2-3; 10 bases line up with TRBD1. The ends lost 1 base at V and 4 bases at J; junction bases unmatched: 11. This CDR3 has 17 residues. Germline-derived CDR1 and CDR2 are GTSNPN and SVGIG (reference sequence). CDR3 coding DNA: TGTGCCTGGAGTGGCCCTCGACAGGGGGCGCATCCAGATACGCAGTATTTT. As protein: CAWSGPRQGAHPDTQYF.

There are a few counts of this clonotype. The gene calls are TRBV6-2 or TRBV6-3 and TRBJ1-5; 7 positions agree with TRBD1. Germline loops: CDR1 MNHEY, CDR2 SVGEGT. The CDR3 extends over 13 amino acids. V shed 5 bases, J shed 9 bases, and the junction held 7 bases outside the gene matches. CDR3 DNA: TGTGCCAGCAGTGACCGGGACAGAGGGCCCCAGCATTTT. Protein: CASSDRDRGPQHF.